This TCR beta chain was recorded in a study of Graves' ophthalmopathy and Graves' hyperthyroidism. About this clonotype itself: Its antigen is not identified.

Findings of the study overall: Distinction of ophthalmopathy from stable hyperthyroidism by a 13-signature model reached roughly 88% sensitivity and 70% to 83% specificity.

This CDR3 contains 14 residues. V gave up 5 bases and J gave up 0 bases, with 11 bases separating them. Germline CDR1 and CDR2: DFQATT and SNEGSKA (reference sequence). RNA served as the template for amplifying TCR beta CDR3 regions. First-round RT-PCR used HTBI primers; second-round multiplex PCR followed. MiXCR, run by TCRdb on the multiplex PCR reads, gives a single entry per CDR3 protein. The table lists around 400,000 distinct CDR3 sequences, around 21% of them singletons. J is TRBJ1-5 and V is TRBV20-1; the D gene is possibly TRBD1 (5 bases). Sequenced input: peripheral blood. The origin of this receptor is a woman under 30 with stable Graves' hyperthyroidism. The CDR3: CSASGRNSNQPQHF. CDR3 DNA: TGCAGTGCTTCAGGGAGGAATAGCAATCAGCCCCAGCATTTT.